These 29 T cell receptor beta chains were sequenced from one sample in a study of shared clonotypes between healthy human individuals. Sequencing was performed with immunoSEQ multiplex PCR; in TCRdb, only in-frame clones are kept and a portion is missing. The sample holds about 2.2 million clones, around 93% seen once. Naivety among CD8 cells was defined by CD45RO negativity and positive CCR7 selection, thereby excluding terminally differentiated effector memory CD45RA+ cells. Sequencing input: naive CD8+ T cells from PBMCs. The receptors derive from a man aged 18 to 29 in good health. Some clones in this sample may be carry-over from other donors' samples.

This chain uses TRBV9 with TRBJ2-1, with D unclear. CDR1 is SGDLS and CDR2 is YYNGEE in the germline V gene. This CDR3 contains 15 residues. Trimming stripped 3 bases from V and 4 bases from J, with 14 bases between. CDR3 region: CASSEGPISYNEQFF. The CDR3 bases are TGTGCCAGCAGCGAGGGCCCTATCTCATACAATGAGCAGTTCTTC.

The table lists this clone with a count of one. The chain is built from TRBV5-6 and TRBJ1-1; possible D gene TRBD1, 6 bases. V was shortened by 2 bases and J by 4 bases, with 12 bases between the two germline ends. This CDR3 contains 14 residues. CDR1 is SGHDT, CDR2 YYEEEE, per germline. The CDR3 protein is CASSFSGGLTEAFF. The CDR3 DNA reads as TGTGCCAGCAGCTTCTCTGGGGGCCTCACTGAAGCTTTCTTT. Complete variable domain (other parts from reference TRBV5-6 and TRBJ1-1): DAGVTQSPTHLIKTRGQQVTLRCSPKSGHDTVSWYQQALGQGPQFIFQYYEEEERQRGNFPDRFSGHQFPNYSSELNVNALLLGDSALYLCASSFSGGLTEAFFGQGTRLTVV.

This clone was counted once. This chain uses TRBV2 with TRBJ1-1, with TRBD1 as a possible D gene (5 bases). Germline-derived CDR1 and CDR2 are SNHLY and FYNNEI. The CDR3 is 14 residues long. Deletions cut 5 bases from V and 0 bases from J, with 10 bases between. DNA of the CDR3: TGTGCCAGCAGTAAGACAGTAATGAACACTGAAGCTTTCTTT. Translating it yields CASSKTVMNTEAFF. Full variable domain (remainder filled in from reference TRBV2 and TRBJ1-1): EPEVTQTPSHQVTQMGQEVILRCVPISNHLYFYWYRQILGQKVEFLVSFYNNEISEKSEIFDDQFSVERPDGSNFTLKIRSTKLEDSAMYFCASSKTVMNTEAFFGQGTRLTVV.

The rearrangement joins TRBV6-5 to TRBJ2-7, with 11 bases that match TRBD2. Trimming removed 3 bases from V and 6 bases from J; junction bases left unmatched: 7. Per the germline V gene, CDR1 is MNHEY and CDR2 is SVGAGI. This CDR3 is 15 amino acids long. The CDR3 loop reads CASSYQATSGSEQYF. In DNA form, the CDR3 reads TGTGCCAGCAGTTATCAAGCCACTAGCGGGAGCGAGCAGTACTTC.

The chain employs TRBV7-8 and TRBJ2-1; 10 bases match TRBD1. V gave up 4 bases and J gave up 6 bases; unmatched junction bases: 9. Germline V gene sequence: CDR1 SGHVS, CDR2 FQNEAQ. This CDR3 comprises 16 residues. CDR3 DNA: TGTGCCAGCAGCTCGACCGGGACAGGGGTACTCAATGAGCAGTTCTTC. Protein product: CASSSTGTGVLNEQFF. The full variable domain, in which reference TRBV7-8 and TRBJ2-1 provide the parts outside the CDR3, is GAGVSQSPRYKVAKRGQDVALRCDPISGHVSLFWYQQALGQGPEFLTYFQNEAQLDKSGLPSDRFFAERPEGSVSTLKIQRTQQEDSAVYLCASSSTGTGVLNEQFFGPGTRLTVL.

V gene TRBV29-1 combines with J gene TRBJ1-1; D possibly corresponds to TRBD1 (6 bases). This CDR3 spans 15 amino acids. Trimming removed 3 bases at V and 5 bases at J, with 19 bases between. Germline CDR1 is SQVTM and CDR2 is ANQGSEA. Here the CDR3 reads CSVDPGASWGTEAFF. CDR3 in DNA: TGCAGCGTTGACCCGGGGGCCTCCTGGGGAACTGAAGCTTTCTTT.

The chain employs TRBV7-9 and TRBJ1-5, with D tentatively TRBD1 (5 bases). There are 16 residues in the CDR3. V was trimmed by 5 bases and J by 1 base, leaving 15 bases between them. Germline lookup yields CDR1 SEHNR and CDR2 FQNEAQ (reference sequence). CDR3 in amino acids: CASSPGPGGSNQPQHF. The CDR3 DNA reads TGTGCCAGCAGCCCCGGACCGGGGGGAAGCAATCAGCCCCAGCATTTT.

This chain connects TRBV5-5 to TRBJ2-1; 7 bases line up with TRBD1. V was pared by 4 bases and J by 0 bases, with 10 bases of the junction left unmatched. Germline values: CDR1 SGHKS, CDR2 YYEKEE (reference sequence). This CDR3 has 17 residues. The CDR3 loop is CASSPDRVSSSYNEQFF. CDR3 DNA sequence: TGTGCCAGCAGCCCTGACAGGGTCTCATCCTCCTACAATGAGCAGTTCTTC.

The chain carries TRBV19 and TRBJ2-5; D is perhaps TRBD1 or TRBD2 (5 bases each). This CDR3 has 14 residues. Germline assignment: CDR1 LNHDA and CDR2 SQIVND (reference sequence). Trimming took off 3 bases at V and 3 bases at J, with 11 bases between the two ends. CDR3 in amino acids: CASSIRDAEETQYF. The CDR3 DNA reads as TGTGCCAGTAGTATTCGGGACGCAGAAGAGACCCAGTACTTC.

In this sample, this clone turned up once. The chain is built from TRBV5-4 and TRBJ2-3; no clear D. Trimming pared 0 bases from V and 0 bases from J, leaving 14 bases between. CDR3 length: 17 amino acids. Looked up from germline, CDR1 is SGHNT and CDR2 is YYREEE (reference sequence). The CDR3 reads CASSLALQGPSTDTQYF. The CDR3 nucleotides read TGTGCCAGCAGCTTGGCCCTTCAAGGTCCCAGCACAGATACGCAGTATTTT.

This chain links TRBV5-1 with TRBJ2-7, with D possibly matching TRBD1 (5 bases). The ends were cut back, 0 bases at V and 9 bases at J, with 10 bases in the middle. This CDR3 is 12 amino acids long. Germline V gives CDR1 SGHRS, CDR2 YFSETQ. CDR3 sequence: CASSLGGAGQYF. DNA for the CDR3: TGCGCCAGCAGCTTGGGTGGGGCCGGGCAGTACTTC. Filled out from reference TRBV5-1 and TRBJ2-7, the complete variable domain reads KAGVTQTPRYLIKTRGQQVTLSCSPISGHRSVSWYQQTPGQGLQFLFEYFSETQRNKGNFPGRFSGRQFSNSRSEMNVSTLELGDSALYLCASSLGGAGQYFGPGTRLTVT.

The rearrangement uses TRBV29-1 and TRBJ2-7; 10 nucleotides line up with TRBD2. The CDR3 covers 13 residues. V trimming: 4 bases; J trimming: 5 bases; junction bases outside the gene matches: 5. Germline V gene lookup returns CDR1 SQVTM and CDR2 ANQGSEA. CDR3 coding DNA: TGCAGCGTTGTGGCTAGCGGGAGCGACGAGCAGTACTTC. Translation: CSVVASGSDEQYF.

The gene calls are TRBV5-1 and TRBJ2-1, with D possibly being TRBD2 (6 bases). The V end lost 2 bases, the J end lost 5 bases, and 17 bases lay between the germline ends. The germline V gene encodes CDR1 SGHRS and CDR2 YFSETQ. The CDR3 spans 16 residues. CDR3 amino acids: CASSLYGSLPNNEQFF. The DNA of the CDR3 is TGCGCCAGCAGCTTATACGGGAGCCTCCCGAACAATGAGCAGTTCTTC.

This chain's CDR3 is CASSYFRDRGRAGANVLTF. In DNA, the CDR3 is TGTGCCAGCAGTTACTTCCGGGACAGGGGGCGTGCCGGGGCCAACGTCCTGACTTTC. The chain employs TRBV6-7 and TRBJ2-6, with 12 bases aligning to TRBD1. TRBV6-7 is an ORF, and what it does is uncertain. This CDR3 has 19 residues. With V trimmed by 1 base and J by 4 bases, 8 bases remained unmatched.

About this clone: This same CDR3 is encoded by further DNA sequences in the sample. V usage is TRBV9 and J usage is TRBJ2-7; either TRBD1 or TRBD2 may supply D (5 bases each). This CDR3 spans 14 amino acids. V gave up 2 bases and J gave up 2 bases, with 11 bases separating them. The V gene's germline CDR1 is SGDLS and CDR2 YYNGEE. For the CDR3, the DNA is TGTGCCAGCAGCGTGGGACCGGTGACCTACGAGCAGTACTTC. Its protein is CASSVGPVTYEQYF.

This clone came up once. V gene TRBV14 combines with J gene TRBJ2-5, with D tentatively TRBD1 (6 bases). Between the trimmed V and J ends, which lost 4 bases and 5 bases, there was a span of 14 bases. The CDR3 contains 14 residues. Germline CDR1 reads SGHDN; CDR2 reads FVKESK. The DNA of the CDR3 is TGTGCCAGCAGCCGCGACAGGACGGAGGAGACCCAGTACTTC. It encodes CASSRDRTEETQYF.

This clone was counted between two and nine times. The chain links TRBV29-1 to TRBJ1-1; D is unresolved. V lost 5 bases, J lost 3 bases, and 7 bases lay in between. Germline V gene lookup returns CDR1 SQVTM and CDR2 ANQGSEA. CDR3 size: 11 residues. The CDR3 region has the DNA TGCAGCGTTTCAGGATACACTGAAGCTTTCTTT. It codes for CSVSGYTEAFF. Looking up the rest from reference TRBV29-1 and TRBJ1-1 gives the full variable domain: SAVISQKPSRDICQRGTSLTIQCQVDSQVTMMFWYRQQPGQSLTLIATANQGSEATYESGFVIDKFPISRPNLTFSTLTVSNMSPEDSSIYLCSVSGYTEAFFGQGTRLTVV.

V is TRBV6-1 and J is TRBJ2-1; a weak D match, TRBD2 (5 bases). Germline V gene sequence: CDR1 MNHNS, CDR2 SASEGT. The CDR3 extends over 15 amino acids. V shed 4 bases and J shed 0 bases, with 10 bases lying between them. The CDR3 sequence is CASSVTRSSYNEQFF. CDR3 nucleotide sequence: TGTGCCAGCAGTGTCACTAGAAGCTCCTACAATGAGCAGTTCTTC.

V is TRBV27 and J is TRBJ2-3; 8 bases match TRBD1. V was clipped by 4 bases and J by 12 bases; unmatched bases: 15. The germline gives CDR1 MNHEY, CDR2 SMNVEV (reference sequence). The CDR3 sequence is 15 residues long. This CDR3 reads CASSSRTGLALPQYF. CDR3 DNA sequence: TGTGCCAGCAGTTCCCGGACAGGGCTAGCACTTCCCCAGTATTTT.

The V call is TRBV30, the J call TRBJ1-4; D is undetermined. Trimming removed 3 bases at V and 8 bases at J, with 13 bases between. CDR3 length: 13 residues. CDR1 and CDR2 (germline): GTSNPN, SVGIG (reference sequence). CDR3 sequence: CAWRIDRNEKLFF. In DNA, the CDR3 is TGTGCCTGGAGAATTGATCGGAACGAAAAACTGTTTTTT.

This clone was seen a handful of times. The chain recombines TRBV29-1 with TRBJ2-7; D might be TRBD1 or TRBD2, each matching 7 bases. Trimming shortened V by 6 bases and J by 2 bases, and 14 bases separated the two germline ends. CDR3 length equals 13 residues. The germline V gene encodes CDR1 SQVTM and CDR2 ANQGSEA. CDR3 in DNA: TGCAGCGTGGCGGGGGACAGCGCCTACGAGCAGTACTTC. Amino acids: CSVAGDSAYEQYF.

This sequence joins TRBV27 and TRBJ1-5; a weak D match, TRBD1 (6 bases). There are 14 residues in the CDR3. Trimming took off 6 bases at V and 7 bases at J, with 16 bases between the two ends. Germline CDR1 MNHEY, CDR2 SMNVEV (reference sequence). CDR3 protein: CASRIQGTAQPQHF. The DNA of the CDR3 is TGTGCCAGCAGGATACAGGGAACGGCACAGCCCCAGCATTTT.

V usage is TRBV5-6 and J usage is TRBJ2-7; D perhaps matches TRBD1 (5 bases). This CDR3 has 15 residues. V lost 0 bases, J lost 4 bases, and 14 bases lay in between. Germline V lookup: CDR1 SGHDT, CDR2 YYEEEE. The CDR3 sequence is CASSLASQGRYEQYF. The CDR3 bases are TGTGCCAGCAGCTTGGCGAGTCAGGGTCGGTACGAGCAGTACTTC.

V and J are TRBV6-1 and TRBJ2-7, with D unresolved. Germline values: CDR1 MNHNS, CDR2 SASEGT. Trimming took 6 bases from V and 3 from J, leaving 12 bases between them. The length of the CDR3 is 13 residues. The DNA for the CDR3 is TGTGCCAGCAGCGAATTGGACGGCTACGAGCAGTACTTC. It specifies CASSELDGYEQYF.

Of note for this clone: This CDR3 is also generated by other DNA sequences in the sample. The chain links TRBV7-9 to TRBJ2-3; weak D call: TRBD2 (5 bases). The CDR3 has 13 residues. The germline V and J ends were trimmed by 6 bases and 4 bases, with 11 bases remaining between them. Germline V gives CDR1 SEHNR, CDR2 FQNEAQ (reference sequence). CDR3 loop: CASSSYGADTQYF. The CDR3, as DNA: TGTGCCAGCAGTTCATACGGGGCAGATACGCAGTATTTT.

Note on this clone: The sample holds other DNA sequences that translate to the same CDR3. The chain couples TRBV5-1 to TRBJ2-7; maybe TRBD2 (6 bases). CDR1 SGHRS and CDR2 YFSETQ come from the germline V gene. Trimming removed 0 bases at V and 4 bases at J, with 8 bases between. The CDR3 has 13 residues. CDR3 in DNA: TGCGCCAGCAGCTTGGTGGGGGGTTACGAGCAGTACTTC. Residues: CASSLVGGYEQYF. Using reference TRBV5-1 and TRBJ2-7 for the parts outside the CDR3, the full variable domain is KAGVTQTPRYLIKTRGQQVTLSCSPISGHRSVSWYQQTPGQGLQFLFEYFSETQRNKGNFPGRFSGRQFSNSRSEMNVSTLELGDSALYLCASSLVGGYEQYFGPGTRLTVT.

The rearrangement links TRBV15 to TRBJ1-6; D is unclear. Germline loops: CDR1 LNHNV, CDR2 YYDKDF (reference sequence). V was trimmed by 0 bases and J by 10 bases, leaving 4 bases between them. The CDR3 sequence is 12 residues long. In nucleotides, the CDR3 is TGTGCCACCAGCAGAGACCGCTCACCCCTCCACTTT. This encodes CATSRDRSPLHF.

This clone appeared once. The chain employs TRBV27 and TRBJ1-5; D might be TRBD1 (5 bases). This CDR3 contains 17 residues. The V gene lost 0 bases and the J gene lost 4 bases, with 16 bases spanning the gap. CDR1 MNHEY and CDR2 SMNVEV come from the germline V gene (reference sequence). As DNA, the CDR3 is TGTGCCAGCAGTTTATCGACCAGCCAGGGAGGGAATCAGCCCCAGCATTTT. Amino acid sequence: CASSLSTSQGGNQPQHF.

This rearrangement joins TRBV5-5 to TRBJ2-1; tentatively, D is TRBD1 or TRBD2 (5 bases each). CDR1 is SGHKS and CDR2 is YYEKEE in the germline V gene (reference sequence). The CDR3 sequence is 16 residues long. V gave up 0 bases and J gave up 1 base, with 11 bases separating them. CDR3 protein: CASSLVPGRSYNEQFF. The CDR3 bases are TGTGCCAGCAGCTTGGTTCCGGGGCGATCCTACAATGAGCAGTTCTTC. Full variable domain (missing parts from reference TRBV5-5 and TRBJ2-1): DAGVTQSPTHLIKTRGQQVTLRCSPISGHKSVSWYQQVLGQGPQFIFQYYEKEERGRGNFPDRFSARQFPNYSSELNVNALLLGDSALYLCASSLVPGRSYNEQFFGPGTRLTVL.